This T cell receptor beta chain appears in the sequencing data of a study of T cell changes during pregnancy in multiple sclerosis. By frequency in the sample, this clone is medium-sized. Assay used: immunoSEQ multiplex PCR; TCRdb lists only in-frame clones, some missing. The data contain tens of thousands of clones, almost 90% of them seen just once; the ten biggest clones take up around 0.77%. Germline CDR1 is SGHTA and CDR2 is FQGNSA. The CDR3 consists of 16 residues. The junction had 6 bases not matched to a gene; V was cut back by 2 bases and J by 4 bases. The sequence came from a female donor in good health, enrolled as a control in a pregnancy study. J is TRBJ2-7 and V is TRBV7-2; 12 nucleotides line up with TRBD2. The source was CD4+ T cells from peripheral blood mononuclear cells, collected in the first trimester of pregnancy. CDR3 sequence: CASSLLGTSGSYEQYF. In DNA, the CDR3 is TGTGCCAGCAGCTTACTCGGGACTAGCGGGTCTTACGAGCAGTACTTC.